This is a list of T cell receptor beta chains from one sample in a study of blood T cell repertoires in COVID-19. The assay was immunoSEQ multiplex PCR, and TCRdb's table has in-frame clones only and misses some. This sample yields some 250,000 clones, of which approximately 88% are seen a single time; about 27% belongs to the top ten. The specimen sequenced was peripheral blood. The receptors originated from a man in his forties or fifties with acute or convalescent COVID-19. Both conserved end residues are part of each CDR3. A D gene is named only where the DNA matches it firmly. Clone sizes are given selectively: once, few, many, or a class where the clone is expanded.

d_gene | j_gene | v_gene | abundance | CDR3aa
- | TRBJ1-5 | TRBV4-3 | - | CASSQDPDSNQPQHF
- | TRBJ2-7 | TRBV18 | - | CASAALHEQYF
TRBD2 | TRBJ2-7 | TRBV3-1/TRBV3-2 | - | CASSLSGGLFYEQYF
TRBD1 | TRBJ1-2 | TRBV4-3 | few | CASSQEPPGQATNYGYTF
TRBD1 | TRBJ1-1 | TRBV14 | - | CASSPLTGGRTEAFF
- | TRBJ1-1 | TRBV16 | - | CASSQSPESKAFF
- | TRBJ1-1 | TRBV7-2 | - | CASSLIRGGTEAFF
TRBD1 | TRBJ2-1 | TRBV10-1 | - | CASKQTGGNEQFF
- | TRBJ1-5 | TRBV15 | - | CATSREGSGGRNQPQHF
- | TRBJ1-5 | TRBV19 | - | CATSAGRYYSNQPQHF
- | TRBJ2-1 | TRBV5-4 | - | CASRYDPSREQFF
- | TRBJ2-7 | TRBV11-2 | - | CASTQGPGYEQYF
- | TRBJ2-2 | TRBV3-1/TRBV3-2 | - | CASSQNRFSGELFF
TRBD1 | TRBJ1-1 | TRBV7-9 | - | CASSLEPETGFQAFF
- | TRBJ1-1 | TRBV24-1 | - | CATSDGKNTEAFF
- | TRBJ1-5 | TRBV3-1/TRBV3-2 | - | CASSQEGGRGSQPQHF
- | TRBJ2-2 | TRBV18 | - | CASSPPPGNTGELFF
- | TRBJ1-5 | TRBV19 | - | CASSIAQGYSNQPQHF
- | TRBJ2-3 | TRBV27 | - | CASSSLRGTDTQYF
- | TRBJ1-6 | TRBV5-5 | - | CASSWEDQANSPLHF
- | TRBJ1-3 | TRBV3-1/TRBV3-2 | - | CASSHLGGDTIYF
TRBD2 | TRBJ2-7 | TRBV7-2 | - | CASSPGLAGTYEQYF
- | TRBJ1-5 | TRBV7-9 | - | CASSLDGQGPQHF
- | TRBJ1-2 | TRBV19 | - | CASSPDRYNTAGGYTF
- | TRBJ2-3 | TRBV27 | - | CASRRTSTDTQYF
- | TRBJ1-1 | TRBV18 | few | CASSQQGNTEAFF
- | TRBJ2-7 | TRBV11-2 | - | CASSLDLSGDIYEQYF
- | TRBJ1-2 | TRBV6-5 | few | CASRPSRNYGYTF